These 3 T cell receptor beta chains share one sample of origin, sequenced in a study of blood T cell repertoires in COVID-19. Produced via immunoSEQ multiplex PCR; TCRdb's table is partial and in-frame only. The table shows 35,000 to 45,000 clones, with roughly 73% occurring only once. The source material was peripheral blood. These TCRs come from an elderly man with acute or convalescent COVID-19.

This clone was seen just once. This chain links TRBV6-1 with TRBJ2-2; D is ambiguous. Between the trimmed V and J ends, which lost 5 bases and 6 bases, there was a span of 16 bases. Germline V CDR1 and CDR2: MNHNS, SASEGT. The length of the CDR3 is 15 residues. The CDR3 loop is CASSWAVGVAGELFF. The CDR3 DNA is TGTGCCAGCAGTTGGGCCGTTGGTGTGGCCGGGGAGCTGTTTTTT.

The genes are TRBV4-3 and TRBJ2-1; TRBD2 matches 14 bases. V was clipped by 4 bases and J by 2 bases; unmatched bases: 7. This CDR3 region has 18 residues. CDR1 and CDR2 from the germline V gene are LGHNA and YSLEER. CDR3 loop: CASSRRGGLAGAYNEQFF. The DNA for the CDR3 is TGCGCCAGCAGCCGCAGAGGGGGACTAGCGGGAGCCTACAATGAGCAGTTCTTC.

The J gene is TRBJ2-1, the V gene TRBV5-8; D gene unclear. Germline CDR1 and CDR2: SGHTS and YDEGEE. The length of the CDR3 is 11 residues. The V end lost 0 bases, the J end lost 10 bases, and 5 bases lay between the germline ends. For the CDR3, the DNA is TGTGCCAGCAGCTTGGTTCGGGAGCAGTTCTTC. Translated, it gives CASSLVREQFF. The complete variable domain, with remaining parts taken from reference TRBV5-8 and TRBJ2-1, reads EAGVTQSPTHLIKTRGQQATLRCSPISGHTSVYWYQQALGLGLQFLLWYDEGEERNRGNFPPRFSGRQFPNYSSELNVNALELEDSALYLCASSLVREQFFGPGTRLTVL.